The rows below give T cell receptor beta chains drawn from one sample of a study of lymphopenia after photon versus proton radiotherapy. Produced via immunoSEQ multiplex PCR; TCRdb's table is partial and in-frame only. The data hold 50,000 to 60,000 clones, with more than 85% observed a single time. Sequences were derived from peripheral blood, sampled from a patient treated with photon-based radiotherapy. These receptors all come from a woman aged 40-49 years with cholangiocarcinoma. CDR3s include the opening cysteine and the closing phenylalanine or tryptophan. The order of the fields is D gene, CDR3 length, V gene, clone size, J gene, CDR3 protein, CDR3 DNA. A D gene is named only where the DNA matches it firmly. Some rows mark clone size as missing; the rest say once, few, many or name a class of expanded clone.

TRBD1	13	TRBV10-2	NA	TRBJ2-7	CASRGTARYEQYF	TGCGCCAGCAGGGGGACAGCCCGCTACGAGCAGTACTTC
TRBD1	15	TRBV6-5	NA	TRBJ1-2	CASSSQGARVYGYTF	TGTGCCAGCAGTTCTCAGGGGGCGCGGGTCTATGGCTACACCTTC
NA	12	TRBV30	once	TRBJ1-6	CAWTGRNSPLHF	TGTGCCTGGACCGGCAGAAATTCACCCCTCCACTTT
TRBD1	15	TRBV9	NA	TRBJ2-7	CASSAGQGPTYEQYF	TGTGCCAGCAGCGCCGGACAGGGGCCCACCTACGAGCAGTACTTC
NA	13	TRBV7-3	NA	TRBJ1-1	CASSFTLDGEAFF	TGTGCCAGCAGCTTTACCTTGGACGGTGAAGCTTTCTTT
NA	16	TRBV7-8	NA	TRBJ2-6	CASSMTIASGANVLTF	TGTGCCAGCAGCATGACCATAGCCTCTGGGGCCAACGTCCTGACTTTC
NA	14	TRBV5-8	once	TRBJ1-1	CASSLEPVTTEAFF	TGTGCCAGCAGCTTGGAGCCCGTTACGACTGAAGCTTTCTTT
NA	13	TRBV29-1	once	TRBJ2-1	CSVDSGSYNEQFF	TGCAGCGTTGATAGCGGAAGCTACAATGAGCAGTTCTTC
TRBD1	17	TRBV18	once	TRBJ2-3	CASSPQPGQGAKDTQYF	TGTGCCAGCTCACCACAACCGGGGCAGGGGGCCAAAGATACGCAGTATTTT
TRBD2	14	TRBV30	NA	TRBJ2-1	CAWTNSGSYGEQFF	TGTGCCTGGACAAATAGCGGGAGCTATGGGGAGCAGTTCTTC
NA	15	TRBV4-3	once	TRBJ1-4	CASSQDRTGGEKLFF	TGCGCCAGCAGCCAAGATCGAACGGGAGGTGAAAAACTGTTTTTT
TRBD2	10	TRBV11-2	NA	TRBJ2-7	CASGSGVQYF	TGTGCCAGCGGAAGCGGGGTGCAGTACTTC
TRBD1	14	TRBV7-9	NA	TRBJ1-2	CASSPGTAGYGYTF	TGTGCCAGCAGCCCCGGGACAGCTGGCTATGGCTACACCTTC
NA	15	TRBV5-1	NA	TRBJ2-7	CASSLERGDVHEQCF	TGCGCCAGCAGCTTGGAACGGGGTGACGTCCACGAGCAGTGCTTC
TRBD1	18	TRBV27	NA	TRBJ2-1	CASSWRGQGAFGVHEQFF	TGTGCCAGCAGTTGGCGAGGACAGGGGGCTTTCGGGGTACATGAGCAGTTCTTC
TRBD2	14	TRBV10-3	NA	TRBJ2-5	CAISAPGGRETQYF	TGTGCCATCAGTGCTCCGGGGGGGCGGGAGACCCAGTACTTC
NA	16	TRBV5-4	NA	TRBJ2-1	CASSFVGGLTHNEQFF	TGTGCCAGCAGCTTTGTGGGAGGACTTACTCACAATGAGCAGTTCTTC
NA	18	TRBV7-8	NA	TRBJ1-3	CASSLRTTWSGSGNTIYF	TGTGCCAGCAGCTTACGGACCACATGGAGCGGGTCTGGAAACACCATATATTTT
NA	14	TRBV7-3	NA	TRBJ2-7	CASSLVPAAGEQYF	TGTGCCAGCAGCTTAGTCCCTGCTGCTGGTGAGCAGTACTTC
TRBD1	16	TRBV5-6	NA	TRBJ1-2	CASSGSGQGLYYGYTF	TGTGCCAGCAGCGGCTCAGGACAGGGGTTATACTATGGCTACACCTTC
NA	17	TRBV7-2	NA	TRBJ1-4	CASSLDRQYATNEKLFF	TGTGCCAGCAGCTTAGACAGACAATACGCAACTAATGAAAAACTGTTTTTT
NA	14	TRBV5-1	few	TRBJ1-5	CASSLRPGSQPQHF	TGCGCCAGCAGCTTACGACCCGGGAGTCAGCCCCAGCATTTT
NA	13	TRBV7-2	NA	TRBJ2-3	CASSPRDKDTQYF	TGTGCCAGCAGCCCCCGGGACAAAGATACGCAGTATTTT
NA	15	TRBV4-2	NA	TRBJ1-1	CASSQDVRSNTEAFF	TGTGCCAGCAGCCAAGATGTCCGTAGTAACACTGAAGCTTTCTTT
NA	11	TRBV30	NA	TRBJ1-2	CAWSSSYGYTF	TGTGCCTGGAGTAGCTCGTATGGCTACACCTTC
TRBD1	14	TRBV9	NA	TRBJ2-7	CASSARQGNYEQYF	TGTGCCAGCAGCGCCCGACAGGGAAACTACGAGCAGTACTTC
NA	18	TRBV19	NA	TRBJ1-1	CASSIGGTSSGLNTEAFF	TGTGCCAGTAGTATAGGGGGGACTTCGTCAGGATTGAACACTGAAGCTTTCTTT
TRBD2	15	TRBV2	NA	TRBJ2-5	CASSSGSSGQETQYF	TGTGCCAGCAGTTCCGGGTCTAGCGGGCAAGAGACCCAGTACTTC
TRBD1	17	TRBV28	NA	TRBJ1-2	CASSLSGQGPTTYGYTF	TGTGCCAGCAGTTTATCCGGACAGGGGCCTACTACCTATGGCTACACCTTC
NA	11	TRBV18	NA	TRBJ2-7	CASSQLDEQYF	TGTGCCAGCTCACAACTGGACGAGCAGTACTTC
NA	14	TRBV27	NA	TRBJ2-7	CASSWQPLSYEQYF	TGTGCCAGCAGTTGGCAGCCCCTCTCCTACGAGCAGTACTTC
TRBD1	18	TRBV2	NA	TRBJ1-1	CASSEASDRGGMNTEAFF	TGTGCCAGCAGTGAAGCATCGGACAGGGGGGGGATGAACACTGAAGCTTTCTTT
NA	15	TRBV6-4	once	TRBJ1-1	CASRRDFGGNTEAFF	TGTGCCAGCAGGAGGGACTTTGGGGGGAACACTGAAGCTTTCTTT
NA	12	TRBV28	NA	TRBJ1-5	CASSDGPQPQHF	TGTGCCAGCAGTGACGGACCTCAGCCCCAGCATTTT
NA	17	TRBV5-6	NA	TRBJ1-1	CASSLVDGGGSDTEAFF	TGTGCCAGCAGCTTGGTGGACGGCGGAGGTAGTGACACTGAAGCTTTCTTT
NA	15	TRBV5-6	NA	TRBJ1-4	CASSLRQGRWEKLFF	TGTGCCAGCAGCTTGCGGCAGGGGAGGTGGGAAAAACTGTTTTTT
NA	13	TRBV18	NA	TRBJ2-1	CASSELDYSEQFF	TGTGCCAGCTCGGAGCTAGACTACTCTGAGCAGTTCTTC
NA	16	TRBV27	NA	TRBJ2-7	CASSSNLQGKSYEQYF	TGTGCCAGCAGTTCCAACCTTCAGGGGAAGTCCTACGAGCAGTACTTC
NA	14	TRBV19	NA	TRBJ2-7	CASSPDRGFYEQYF	TGTGCCAGTAGTCCGGACAGAGGGTTCTACGAGCAGTACTTC
TRBD2	15	TRBV6-4	NA	TRBJ2-1	CASSVAGGLGNEQFF	TGTGCCAGCAGTGTAGCGGGAGGGCTGGGAAATGAGCAGTTCTTC